The 6 T cell receptor beta chains given below trace back to one sample, sequenced in a study of OX40 agonist ivuxolimab in advanced cancers. Only in-frame clones appear in the TCRdb table, and some are missing; sequencing was by immunoSEQ multiplex PCR. The sample yields approximately 50,000 clones, about 88% seen once. The starting material was CD4+ or CD8+ T cells sorted from blood, obtained in a trial of the OX40 agonist ivuxolimab. The receptor source for this set is an adult with an advanced solid tumor such as melanoma, head and neck, liver or kidney cancer.

This clone was seen only a few times. The chain uses TRBV7-9 and TRBJ1-5; 9 nucleotides agree with TRBD1. Germline-derived CDR1 and CDR2 are SEHNR and FQNEAQ (reference sequence). The CDR3 contains 14 residues. Trimming removed 6 bases from V and 6 bases from J; junction bases left unmatched: 6. The DNA of the CDR3 is TGTGCCAGCAGTAATACAGGGGGCGGTCAGCCCCAGCATTTT. This encodes CASSNTGGGQPQHF.

The rearrangement joins TRBV6-1 to TRBJ2-7, with 7 positions matching TRBD1. V was clipped by 5 bases and J by 3 bases; unmatched bases: 4. This CDR3 region has 13 residues. Germline CDR1 MNHNS, CDR2 SASEGT. This CDR3 is CASSPDRFYEQYF. CDR3 coding DNA: TGTGCCAGCAGTCCGGACAGGTTCTACGAGCAGTACTTC.

This clone appeared a single time. The J gene is TRBJ2-2, the V gene TRBV5-1; 8 bases are a match to TRBD2. CDR3 length equals 15 residues. CDR1 is SGHRS and CDR2 is YFSETQ in the germline V gene. Germline trimming cut 4 bases from V and 4 bases from J; bases unmatched to any gene: 6. The CDR3 protein is CASSGGTRFTGELFF. CDR3 coding DNA: TGCGCCAGCAGCGGCGGGACTAGATTCACCGGGGAGCTGTTTTTT.

The chain carries TRBV11-3 and TRBJ2-2; D gene uncertain. The V and J ends lost 5 bases and 0 bases respectively, with 10 bases between them. This CDR3 spans 15 amino acids. Germline lookup yields CDR1 SGHNT and CDR2 YENEEA. The CDR3 region is CASSLQPSNTGELFF. Here the CDR3 DNA reads TGTGCCAGCAGCCTACAGCCGTCGAACACCGGGGAGCTGTTTTTT.

The chain joins TRBV28 to TRBJ1-5, with D possibly being TRBD1 (5 bases). There are 13 residues in the CDR3. Trimming cost V 5 bases and J 6 bases, with 11 bases left between them. Germline assignment: CDR1 MDHEN and CDR2 SYDVKM. The CDR3 loop reads CASSPSRAQPQHF. DNA for the CDR3: TGTGCCAGCAGTCCCAGCAGGGCTCAGCCCCAGCATTTT.

The chain links TRBV18 to TRBJ2-7, with 8 bases aligning to TRBD1. Germline V gene sequence: CDR1 KGHSH, CDR2 LQKENI. This CDR3 contains 14 residues. The V and J ends lost 2 bases and 6 bases, in that order; junction bases with no gene match: 6. DNA for the CDR3: TGTGCCAGCTCACCATGCCAGGGGGCGTGCGAGCAGTACTTC. It translates to CASSPCQGACEQYF.